Listed below are T cell receptor beta chains from one sample, sequenced in a study of molecular identifiers for immune sequencing clone quantification. TCRdb fed the PCR reads into MiXCR, producing one record per CDR3 protein. The sample holds approximately 90,000 distinct CDR3 sequences, 24% seen once. Sequencing input: naive CD8+ T cells from blood, with Jurkat cell RNA spiked in. Every receptor here comes from a human donor in good health. Some libraries in this study had Jurkat cell RNA spiked in. Each CDR3 is given with its conserved first and last residue. A D gene is named only where the DNA matches it firmly. Some rows mark clone size as missing; the rest say once, few, many or name a class of expanded clone.

v_call: TRBV9; clone_size: few; d_call: NA; j_call: TRBJ1-1; cdr3_aa: CASSVEEGSTEAFF; cdr3_nt: TGTGCCAGCAGCGTAGAAGAAGGGAGCACTGAAGCTTTCTTT
v_call: TRBV6-2/TRBV6-3; clone_size: many; d_call: TRBD2; j_call: TRBJ2-1; cdr3_aa: CASSYVSSGSHEQFF; cdr3_nt: TGTGCCAGCAGTTACGTATCTAGCGGGAGTCATGAGCAGTTCTTC
v_call: TRBV19; clone_size: many; d_call: NA; j_call: TRBJ1-1; cdr3_aa: CASSIRSLGRARVEAFF; cdr3_nt: TGTGCCAGTAGTATACGAAGCCTGGGCAGGGCGCGGGTTGAAGCTTTCTTT
v_call: TRBV9; clone_size: NA; d_call: NA; j_call: TRBJ1-1; cdr3_aa: CASTLFDWSTETSF; cdr3_nt: TGTGCCAGCACCCTTTTTGATTGGAGCACTGAAACTTCCTTT
v_call: TRBV7-6; clone_size: many; d_call: NA; j_call: TRBJ2-5; cdr3_aa: CASSLKGTQGAVETQYF; cdr3_nt: TGTGCCAGCAGCTTAAAAGGCACACAAGGGGCGGTTGAGACCCAGTACTTC
v_call: TRBV4-3; clone_size: NA; d_call: NA; j_call: TRBJ2-7; cdr3_aa: CASSQDRQVSYEQYF; cdr3_nt: TGCGCCAGCAGCCAAGACAGACAGGTCTCCTACGAGCAGTACTTC
v_call: TRBV7-9; clone_size: many; d_call: NA; j_call: TRBJ1-4; cdr3_aa: CASSAQGPPNEKLFF; cdr3_nt: TGTGCCAGCAGCGCCCAGGGTCCTCCTAATGAAAAACTGTTTTTT
v_call: TRBV7-9; clone_size: many; d_call: TRBD2; j_call: TRBJ2-2; cdr3_aa: CASSPVRREPGELFF; cdr3_nt: TGTGCCAGCAGCCCTGTAAGGCGGGAGCCCGGGGAGCTGTTTTTT
v_call: TRBV19; clone_size: NA; d_call: NA; j_call: TRBJ2-7; cdr3_aa: CASSSGNYEQYF; cdr3_nt: TGTGCCAGTAGTAGTGGGAACTACGAGCAGTACTTC
v_call: TRBV27; clone_size: few; d_call: TRBD1; j_call: TRBJ2-2; cdr3_aa: CASSLGQGAHQITGELFF; cdr3_nt: TGTGCCAGCAGTTTAGGACAGGGGGCGCACCAGATTACCGGGGAGCTGTTTTTT
v_call: TRBV27; clone_size: many; d_call: TRBD2; j_call: TRBJ2-3; cdr3_aa: CASSWASGGPGDTQYF; cdr3_nt: TGTGCCAGCAGTTGGGCTAGCGGGGGGCCGGGGGATACGCAGTATTTT
v_call: TRBV12-5; clone_size: few; d_call: NA; j_call: TRBJ1-1; cdr3_aa: CASGLGGLPNTEAFF; cdr3_nt: TGTGCTAGTGGTTTGGGGGGACTCCCGAACACTGAAGCTTTCTTT
v_call: TRBV30; clone_size: many; d_call: NA; j_call: TRBJ2-7; cdr3_aa: CAWGGAAYEQYF; cdr3_nt: TGTGCCTGGGGCGGGGCAGCCTACGAGCAGTACTTC
v_call: TRBV20-1; clone_size: NA; d_call: NA; j_call: TRBJ2-7; cdr3_aa: CSARVRDTGKSYEQYF; cdr3_nt: TGCAGTGCTAGGGTCCGGGACACCGGAAAGTCCTACGAGCAGTACTTC
v_call: TRBV29-1; clone_size: many; d_call: NA; j_call: TRBJ2-2; cdr3_aa: CSGNTGTGELFF; cdr3_nt: TGCAGCGGTAATACAGGGACCGGGGAGCTGTTTTTT
v_call: TRBV29-1; clone_size: NA; d_call: TRBD1; j_call: TRBJ1-2; cdr3_aa: CSARTGNYGYTF; cdr3_nt: TGCAGCGCCAGGACAGGGAACTATGGCTACACCTTC
v_call: TRBV13; clone_size: NA; d_call: TRBD1; j_call: TRBJ1-2; cdr3_aa: CASSWGTGGSYGYTF; cdr3_nt: TGTGCCAGCAGCTGGGGGACAGGGGGGAGCTATGGCTACACCTTC
v_call: TRBV15; clone_size: NA; d_call: TRBD1; j_call: TRBJ2-2; cdr3_aa: CATSNATGAGTGELFF; cdr3_nt: TGTGCCACCAGCAACGCCACAGGGGCAGGCACCGGGGAGCTGTTTTTT
v_call: TRBV29-1; clone_size: NA; d_call: NA; j_call: TRBJ2-1; cdr3_aa: CSVEERGNEQFF; cdr3_nt: TGCAGCGTTGAAGAACGGGGGAATGAGCAGTTCTTC
v_call: TRBV7-2; clone_size: many; d_call: TRBD1; j_call: TRBJ1-1; cdr3_aa: CASSGYRGPATEAFF; cdr3_nt: TGTGCCAGCAGCGGTTACAGGGGGCCAGCCACTGAAGCTTTCTTT
v_call: TRBV13; clone_size: many; d_call: TRBD2; j_call: TRBJ2-7; cdr3_aa: CASSLTSGGPFGYEQYF; cdr3_nt: TGTGCCAGCAGCTTAACTAGCGGGGGGCCATTCGGGTACGAGCAGTACTTC
v_call: TRBV12-3/TRBV12-4; clone_size: NA; d_call: TRBD1; j_call: TRBJ2-1; cdr3_aa: CASSSTGVEGEQFF; cdr3_nt: TGTGCCAGCAGTTCGACAGGGGTCGAAGGTGAGCAGTTCTTC